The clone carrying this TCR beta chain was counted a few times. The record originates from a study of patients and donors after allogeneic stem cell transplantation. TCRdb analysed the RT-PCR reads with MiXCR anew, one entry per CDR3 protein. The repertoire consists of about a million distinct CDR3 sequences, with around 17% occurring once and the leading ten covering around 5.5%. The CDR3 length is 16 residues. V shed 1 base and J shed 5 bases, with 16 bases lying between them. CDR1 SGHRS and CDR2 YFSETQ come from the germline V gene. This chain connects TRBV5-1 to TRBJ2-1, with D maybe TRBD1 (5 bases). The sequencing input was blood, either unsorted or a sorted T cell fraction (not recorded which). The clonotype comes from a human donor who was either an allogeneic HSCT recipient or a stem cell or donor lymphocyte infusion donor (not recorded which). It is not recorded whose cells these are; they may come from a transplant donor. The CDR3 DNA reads TGCGCCAGCAGCTTGTTATGGGGCGGTCGTAACAATGAGCAGTTCTTC. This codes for CASSLLWGGRNNEQFF.